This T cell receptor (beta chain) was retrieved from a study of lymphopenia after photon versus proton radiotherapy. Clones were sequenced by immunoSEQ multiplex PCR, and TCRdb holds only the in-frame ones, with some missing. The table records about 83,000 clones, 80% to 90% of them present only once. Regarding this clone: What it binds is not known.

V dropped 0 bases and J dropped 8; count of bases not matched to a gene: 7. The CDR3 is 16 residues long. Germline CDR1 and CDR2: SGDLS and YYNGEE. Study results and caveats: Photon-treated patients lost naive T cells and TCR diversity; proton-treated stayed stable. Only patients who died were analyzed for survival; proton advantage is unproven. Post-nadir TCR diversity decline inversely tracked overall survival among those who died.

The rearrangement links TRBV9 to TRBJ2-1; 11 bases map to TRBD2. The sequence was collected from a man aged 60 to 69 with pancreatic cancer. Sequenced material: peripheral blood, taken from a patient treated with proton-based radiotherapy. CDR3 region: CASSVGGLAVPHEQFF. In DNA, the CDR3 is TGTGCCAGCAGCGTAGGGGGACTAGCGGTACCACATGAGCAGTTCTTC.